The 8 T cell receptor beta chains presented below share a single source sample, sequenced in a study of CD8 T cells in Susac syndrome. A quantity of roughly 0.5 to 1 ug RNA underwent reverse transcription using random hexamers. TCRdb recomputed calls from the immunoSEQ multiplex PCR reads with MiXCR, one row per CDR3 protein. This table has 250,000 to 300,000 distinct CDR3 sequences, about 85% appearing once. Sequencing was done on a sample of CD8+ T cells from PBMCs. These receptor sequences come from a human donor with multiple sclerosis.

CDR3 in amino acids: CASSGPGLAGIFQETQYF. CDR3 nucleotide sequence: TGTGCCAGCAGTGGACCGGGACTAGCGGGAATTTTTCAAGAGACCCAGTACTTC. The genes are TRBV25-1 and TRBJ2-5, with 13 nucleotides matching TRBD2. V was pared by 4 bases and J by 2 bases, with 10 bases of the junction left unmatched. The germline V gene encodes CDR1 MGHDK and CDR2 SYGVNS. This CDR3 region has 18 residues.

For the CDR3, the DNA is TGTGCCAGTAGACCGGGACTAGCGGTAAACAATGAGCAGTTCTTC. Translating gives CASRPGLAVNNEQFF. The chain employs TRBV19 and TRBJ2-1; 11 nucleotides line up with TRBD2. Looked up from germline, CDR1 is LNHDA and CDR2 is SQIVND (reference sequence). The CDR3 runs 15 residues. V shed 6 bases, J shed 5 bases, and the junction held 6 bases outside the gene matches.

This clonotype was seen once. The gene calls are TRBV2 and TRBJ1-5; no firm D call. Between the trimmed V and J ends, which lost 1 base and 1 base, there was a span of 5 bases. Per germline, CDR1 SNHLY and CDR2 FYNNEI. CDR3 length: 14 amino acids. The CDR3 DNA reads TGTGCCAGCAGTGAAGACCGGAGCAATCAGCCCCAGCATTTT. This translates into CASSEDRSNQPQHF.

The chain employs TRBV9 and TRBJ1-3, with D possibly TRBD1 on 5 matching bases. Germline CDR1 is SGDLS and CDR2 is YYNGEE. Trimming removed 4 bases at V and 0 bases at J, with 14 bases between. This CDR3 comprises 16 residues. DNA of the CDR3: TGTGCCAGCAGCCGTCACGGCAGGGTCTCTGGAAACACCATATATTTT. Translated, it gives CASSRHGRVSGNTIYF.

The chain uses TRBV7-8 and TRBJ1-5; a weak D match, TRBD1 (6 bases). This CDR3 has 14 residues. The germline V and J ends were trimmed by 1 base and 9 bases, with 13 bases remaining between them. The V gene's germline CDR1 is SGHVS and CDR2 FQNEAQ. Here the CDR3 DNA reads TGTGCCAGCAGCTTAGGGGACATAAAATGGCCCCAGCATTTT. It specifies CASSLGDIKWPQHF.

V gene TRBV7-9 combines with J gene TRBJ1-5; 8 nucleotides align to TRBD1. Germline V gene data show CDR1 as SEHNR and CDR2 as FQNEAQ (reference sequence). V shed 0 bases, J shed 0 bases, and the junction held 7 bases outside the gene matches. The length of the CDR3 is 18 residues. CDR3 sequence reads: CASSLALTGVDSNQPQHF. CDR3 coding DNA: TGTGCCAGCAGCTTAGCTCTGACAGGGGTGGATAGCAATCAGCCCCAGCATTTT.

The chain links TRBV28 to TRBJ2-7; D gene ambiguous. V was cut by 6 bases and J by 2 bases, with 20 bases left in between. There are 16 residues in the CDR3. Germline CDR1 is MDHEN and CDR2 is SYDVKM. The CDR3 DNA follows: TGTGCCAGCAGCCCTAACACCCCCACGGAGCCCTACGAGCAGTACTTC. Amino acids: CASSPNTPTEPYEQYF. The full variable domain, completed using reference TRBV28 and TRBJ2-7, is DVKVTQSSRYLVKRTGEKVFLECVQDMDHENMFWYRQDPGLGLRLIYFSYDVKMKEKGDIPEGYSVSREKKERFSLILESASTNQTSMYLCASSPNTPTEPYEQYFGPGTRLTVT.

The J gene is TRBJ2-3, the V gene TRBV9; 9 bases are shared with TRBD2. The CDR3 totals 15 residues. Losses at the gene ends were 3 bases for V and 4 bases for J; bases not matched to a gene: 6. CDR1 and CDR2 (germline): SGDLS, YYNGEE. The CDR3 DNA is TGTGCCAGCAGCGCCCGTAGCGGGAGCTCAGATACGCAGTATTTT. It codes for CASSARSGSSDTQYF.